Listed below are T cell receptor beta chains from one sample, sequenced in a study of blood T cells in healthy people across ages. TCRdb analysed the 5' RACE reads with MiXCR anew, one entry per CDR3 protein. The table has hundreds of thousands of distinct CDR3 sequences, more than 45% seen once. Sequencing was performed on blood. These receptors were obtained from a man under 40 in good health. Both conserved end residues are part of each CDR3. Fields, in order: J gene, CDR3 length, V gene, clone size, D gene, CDR3 protein, CDR3 DNA. The D gene is left open where the match is weak. Clone size is given for some rows only: seen once, a few or many times, or a class if the clone is expanded.

>TRBJ1-2|15|TRBV6-2/TRBV6-3|few|TRBD1
CASSYQGQGARGYTF
TGTGCCAGCAGTTACCAGGGACAGGGGGCGCGAGGCTACACCTTC
>TRBJ2-1|14|TRBV4-2|many|NA
CASSQEIDTNEQFF
TGTGCCAGCAGCCAAGAAATCGACACCAATGAGCAGTTCTTC
>TRBJ1-1|14|TRBV12-3/TRBV12-4|few|NA
CASSVVGIGTEAFF
TGTGCCAGCAGTGTAGTGGGGATAGGCACTGAAGCTTTCTTT
>TRBJ2-5|14|TRBV11-2|NA|TRBD2
CASSFSGVLETQYF
TGTGCCAGCAGCTTTAGCGGGGTATTAGAGACCCAGTACTTC
>TRBJ1-5|15|TRBV25-1|NA|NA
CASSEGGSGNQPQHF
TGTGCCAGCAGTGAAGGAGGGTCAGGCAATCAGCCCCAGCATTTT
>TRBJ2-7|13|TRBV5-1|few|NA
CATSLADSYEQYF
TGCGCCACCTCATTAGCGGACTCCTACGAGCAGTACTTC
>TRBJ2-1|14|TRBV20-1|few|NA
CSALAPQDRNEQFF
TGCAGTGCTCTAGCGCCACAGGACAGAAATGAGCAGTTCTTC
>TRBJ2-1|18|TRBV3-1|NA|NA
CASSVFLAGAQSYNEQFF
TGTGCCAGCAGCGTGTTTCTCGCCGGGGCCCAGAGCTACAATGAACAGTTCTTC
>TRBJ2-1|15|TRBV12-3/TRBV12-4|few|NA
CASSLAGAGGNEQFF
TGTGCCAGCAGTTTAGCGGGGGCCGGGGGTAACGAGCAGTTCTTC
>TRBJ2-7|13|TRBV6-2/TRBV6-3|NA|NA
CASSGFPSYEQYF
TGTGCCAGCAGTGGATTTCCATCCTACGAGCAGTACTTC
>TRBJ2-5|11|TRBV28|few|NA
CASSFTGTQYF
TGTGCCAGCAGTTTTACAGGGACCCAGTACTTC
>TRBJ2-3|17|TRBV3-1|NA|TRBD1
CASSQTLRGGATDTQYF
TGTGCCAGCAGCCAGACCCTGAGAGGGGGCGCGACAGATACGCAGTATTTT
>TRBJ2-3|17|TRBV4-2|NA|TRBD2
CASSQDIGGGREDTQYF
TGTGCCAGCAGCCAAGATATCGGGGGGGGCAGAGAAGATACGCAGTATTTT
>TRBJ1-4|13|TRBV2|NA|NA
CASSERPLGKLFF
TGTGCCAGCAGTGAGAGACCTCTCGGGAAACTGTTTTTT